This T cell receptor (beta chain) came from a study of T cell responses to AZD1222 COVID-19 vaccine. Study conclusions and caveats: Only five to seven AZD1222 recipients were seropositive at baseline. Spike-specific TCR depth and breadth grew after two AZD1222 doses. Donor demographics were predominantly white British with a female majority; clonal diversity may be underestimated.

About this clone: Its specificity is not known.

The CDR3 has 16 amino acids. The V and J ends lost 5 bases and 6 bases, in that order; junction bases with no gene match: 12. The V gene's germline CDR1 is MNHEY and CDR2 SMNVEV (reference sequence). Assay used: immunoSEQ multiplex PCR; TCRdb lists only in-frame clones, some missing. The repertoire has around 150,000 clones, 88% of them found once; the top ten carry roughly 4.3%. The sample consisted of peripheral blood, taken 28 days after the second AZD1222 dose. The rearrangement uses TRBV27 and TRBJ1-5; 8 bases fit TRBD1. The clonotype was recovered from an adult who received the AZD1222 COVID-19 vaccine. CDR3 in DNA: TGTGCCAGCAGTCTTGCGGCTTCAGGGGGCGGTCAGCCCCAGCATTTT. Its translation is CASSLAASGGGQPQHF.